This is a list of T cell receptor beta chains from one sample in a study of T cell responses to AZD1222 COVID-19 vaccine. Clones were read by immunoSEQ multiplex PCR, and TCRdb kept only the in-frame ones, dropping some. The sample holds 130,000 or so clones, approximately 91% seen once. The source material was peripheral blood, sampled 28 days after the second AZD1222 dose. The source of these receptors is an adult who received the AZD1222 COVID-19 vaccine. Each CDR3 is given with its conserved first and last residue. The D gene is left open where the match is weak. Size tells how often a clone was seen (once, few, many) or the class of an expanded clone, and some rows leave it out.

-	TRBV18	TRBJ2-2	-	TGTGCCAGCTCACCAGGGAATACCGGGGAGCTGTTTTTT	CASSPGNTGELFF
-	TRBV18	TRBJ2-1	few	TGTGCCAGCTCACCCACAAGGGGGGACAATGAGCAGTTCTTC	CASSPTRGDNEQFF
-	TRBV9	TRBJ1-6	-	TGTGCCAGCAGCGGTTCTTCTGGTAATAGTAATTCACCCCTCCACTTT	CASSGSSGNSNSPLHF
-	TRBV18	TRBJ1-1	-	TGTGCCAGCTCACCAGGTCTCTCGAGCACTGAAGCTTTCTTT	CASSPGLSSTEAFF
-	TRBV7-9	TRBJ1-2	once	TGTGCCAGCAGCTTAGCCGTGGGGCAGCTTTCCTATGGCTACACCTTC	CASSLAVGQLSYGYTF
-	TRBV5-1	TRBJ1-2	-	TGCGCCAGCAGCTTAGACGGGGCTGGCTACACCTTC	CASSLDGAGYTF
-	TRBV6-5	TRBJ1-1	-	TGTGCCAGCAGACGGGAGCAGAAAGCTTTCTTT	CASRREQKAFF
-	TRBV4-3	TRBJ2-1	-	TGCGCCAGCAGCCAAGGACGGTCAGGCTACAATGAGCAGTTCTTC	CASSQGRSGYNEQFF
-	TRBV7-2	TRBJ2-3	once	TGTGCCAGCAGCTTAGCAGATACGCAGTATTTT	CASSLADTQYF
-	TRBV2	TRBJ1-6	-	TGTGCCAGTAACGCAGGAAATTCACCCCTCCACTTT	CASNAGNSPLHF
-	TRBV2	TRBJ2-1	once	TGTGCCTCCCGACCCGAAAGGGAGCAGTTCTTC	CASRPEREQFF
TRBD1	TRBV27	TRBJ1-1	-	TGTGCCAGCAGGCTGGGACAGGGGGCGGTCACTGAAGCTTTCTTT	CASRLGQGAVTEAFF
-	TRBV5-1	TRBJ2-2	-	TGCGCCAGCAGCTCGGCGGGGCCAGGCACCGGGGAGCTGTTTTTT	CASSSAGPGTGELFF
-	TRBV5-1	TRBJ1-2	once	TGCGCCAGCAGCTCCGACAGTAACCCCTATGGCTACACCTTC	CASSSDSNPYGYTF